This paragraph reports one T cell receptor (beta chain). The V end lost 5 bases, the J end lost 4 bases, and 7 bases lay between the germline ends. Germline loops: CDR1 SGHTA, CDR2 FQGNSA. The length of the CDR3 is 12 residues. The assay was immunoSEQ multiplex PCR, and TCRdb's table has in-frame clones only and misses some. Altogether 68,000 or so clones are present, around 80% being singletons, with the ten largest covering roughly 21%. This specimen comes from a study of blood T cell repertoires in COVID-19. The sample taken for sequencing was peripheral blood. This chain links TRBV7-2 with TRBJ2-3; the D is unclear. The TCR originated in a human donor in a cohort sampled during active COVID-19. This CDR3 is CASSELSDTQYF. The CDR3 coding sequence is TGTGCCAGCAGCGAACTATCAGATACGCAGTATTTT.